This is a list of T cell receptor beta chains from one sample in a study of shared clonotypes between healthy human individuals. The protocol was immunoSEQ multiplex PCR, while the TCRdb copy is restricted to in-frame clones and leaves out a portion. The table has some 1.5 million clones, roughly 96% seen once. The sample consisted of naive CD4+ T cells sorted from blood. These receptors were taken from a man aged 25-45 years in good health. Each CDR3 is given with its conserved first and last residue. The D gene is left open where the match is weak. Clone size, where shown, is once, few, many, or a class for clones that have expanded.

TRBD1	TRBV14	TRBJ2-5	.	TGTGCCAGCAGACGGACAGGGGGCATCCAAGAGACCCAGTACTTC	CASRRTGGIQETQYF
.	TRBV6-5	TRBJ1-1	.	TGTGCCAGCACTGAGGGCACTGAAGCTTTCTTT	CASTEGTEAFF
.	TRBV5-4	TRBJ2-6	.	TGTGCCAGCAGATCGCCTGGGGCCAACGTCCTGACTTTC	CASRSPGANVLTF
TRBD2	TRBV6-5	TRBJ2-7	.	TGTGCCAGCAGTTACCCTAGCGGGAGGGCCAAGTACGAGCAGTACTTC	CASSYPSGRAKYEQYF
TRBD1	TRBV7-2	TRBJ1-2	few	TGTGCCAGCAGCTTTAACAGGGGGCGGGATGGCTACACCTTC	CASSFNRGRDGYTF
TRBD1	TRBV5-1	TRBJ2-5	once	TGCGCCAGCAGCAATAAACGAATGACAGGGGATCAAGAGACCCAGTACTTC	CASSNKRMTGDQETQYF
.	TRBV4-3	TRBJ2-2	.	TGCGCCAGCAGCCAAGATTCAGGGAACACCGGGGAGCTGTTTTTT	CASSQDSGNTGELFF
.	TRBV2	TRBJ2-4	.	TGTGCCAGCCGTAGGTGGGGCTTGGACATTCAGTACTTC	CASRRWGLDIQYF
.	TRBV27	TRBJ2-7	once	TGTGCCAGCAGTTCCGGGACTTACTGGGACGAGCAGTACTTC	CASSSGTYWDEQYF
.	TRBV5-6	TRBJ2-1	.	TGTGCCAGCAGCTCCGGGACTTCCGGCTCCTACAATGAGCAGTTCTTC	CASSSGTSGSYNEQFF
.	TRBV25-1	TRBJ2-1	once	TGTGCCAGCAGTGAAGATTTCTATGAGCAGTTCTTC	CASSEDFYEQFF
TRBD2	TRBV27	TRBJ2-1	.	TGTGCCAGCAGTCGAAGGACTAGCGGGAGGTCTTACAATGAGCAGTTCTTC	CASSRRTSGRSYNEQFF
TRBD2	TRBV5-5	TRBJ2-7	.	TGTGCCAGCAGCCGCCAGCCGGGACTAGGGGATGAGCAGTACTTC	CASSRQPGLGDEQYF
TRBD2	TRBV11-3	TRBJ2-3	.	TGTGCCAGCAGCGGCGGGAGCATAACGACAGATACGCAGTATTTT	CASSGGSITTDTQYF
.	TRBV2	TRBJ2-7	.	TGTGCCAGCAGTACCCTAGTCGAGCAGTACTTC	CASSTLVEQYF
.	TRBV14	TRBJ2-7	.	TGTGCCAGCAGCCAATCGGGACGATCCTACGAGCAGTACTTC	CASSQSGRSYEQYF
.	TRBV28	TRBJ1-4	.	TGTGCCAGCCGACCGCCAACTAATGAAAAACTGTTTTTT	CASRPPTNEKLFF
TRBD2	TRBV4-3	TRBJ2-5	.	TGCGCCAGCAGCCAAGGGGATCGCGGGAGAAAGACCCAGTACTTC	CASSQGDRGRKTQYF
.	TRBV14	TRBJ2-5	.	TGTGCCAGCAGTCCTTGGCCTGGGGGAGAGACCCAGTACTTC	CASSPWPGGETQYF
TRBD2	TRBV10-3	TRBJ2-1	.	TGTGCCTCCACGGGACTAGCGGGAGGAATCTCCTACAATGAGCAGTTCTTC	CASTGLAGGISYNEQFF
TRBD1	TRBV7-2	TRBJ1-2	.	TGTGCCAGCAGCCCTAGGGGACAGGCTCTCTATGGCTACACCTTC	CASSPRGQALYGYTF
TRBD2	TRBV2	TRBJ2-3	.	TGTGCCAGCAGTGAACCGCTAGCGGGAAGTACGCAGTATTTT	CASSEPLAGSTQYF
.	TRBV15	TRBJ1-2	.	TGTGCCACCAGCGGGACTAACTATGGCTACACCTTC	CATSGTNYGYTF
.	TRBV4-1	TRBJ2-7	few	TGCGCCAGCAGCATAACGACAGGTTCCTACGAGCAGTACTTC	CASSITTGSYEQYF
TRBD2	TRBV6-6	TRBJ2-7	.	TGTGCCAGCAGTTACGGTAGCGGGGGATCCTACGAGCAGTACTTC	CASSYGSGGSYEQYF
TRBD1	TRBV15	TRBJ2-7	.	TGTGCCACCAGCAGAGAACGGACAGGGACCTACGAGCAGTACTTC	CATSRERTGTYEQYF
TRBD2	TRBV7-7	TRBJ2-2	.	TGTGCTAGCAGCCAGCGAGTAGCGGGAGTCGGGACCGGGGAGCTGTTTTTT	CASSQRVAGVGTGELFF
.	TRBV10-3	TRBJ2-1	.	TGTGCCACAGGACAGACCAATGAGCAGTTCTTC	CATGQTNEQFF
.	TRBV27	TRBJ1-5	few	TGTGCCAGCAGTTTAGGGACACTCAGCAATCAGCCCCAGCATTTT	CASSLGTLSNQPQHF
.	TRBV2	TRBJ1-1	.	TGTGCCAGCTTTAGGAGCCGTGTTCACACTGAAGCTTTCTTT	CASFRSRVHTEAFF